This T cell receptor (beta chain) comes out of a study of T cell changes during pregnancy in multiple sclerosis. Germline CDR1 is ENHRY and CDR2 is SYGVKD. The CDR3 runs to 16 residues. Deletions cut 5 bases from V and 0 bases from J, with 13 bases between. Clones were read by immunoSEQ multiplex PCR, and TCRdb kept only the in-frame ones, dropping some. The repertoire holds 35,000 to 40,000 clones, with around 90% as singletons. The sequence derives from a female donor in good health, enrolled as a control in a pregnancy study. The starting material was CD4+ T cells from peripheral blood mononuclear cells, obtained in the third trimester of pregnancy. The chain couples TRBV10-3 to TRBJ1-4, with D tentatively TRBD1 (6 bases). CDR3 residues: CAISQNKGATNEKLFF. CDR3 bases: TGTGCCATCAGTCAAAATAAGGGGGCAACTAATGAAAAACTGTTTTTT.